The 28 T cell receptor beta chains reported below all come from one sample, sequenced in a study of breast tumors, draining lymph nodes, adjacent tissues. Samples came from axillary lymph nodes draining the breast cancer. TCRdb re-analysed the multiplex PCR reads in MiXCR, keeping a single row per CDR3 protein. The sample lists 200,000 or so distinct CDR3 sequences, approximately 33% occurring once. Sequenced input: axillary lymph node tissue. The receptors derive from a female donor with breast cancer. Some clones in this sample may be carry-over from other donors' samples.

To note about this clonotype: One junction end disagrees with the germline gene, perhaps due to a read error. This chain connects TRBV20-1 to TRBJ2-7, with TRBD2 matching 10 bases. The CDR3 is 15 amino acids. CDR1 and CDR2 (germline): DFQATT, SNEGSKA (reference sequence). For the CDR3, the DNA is TGCAGTGCCCAACGGACTAGCGGCTCATACTACGAGCAGAACTTC. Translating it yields CSAQRTSGSYYEQNF.

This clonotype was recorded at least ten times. The CDR3 nucleotides read TGCGCCAGCCGCATTGACGGGTCTGGGGCCAACGTCCTGACTTTC. This codes for CASRIDGSGANVLTF. The rearrangement uses TRBV5-1 and TRBJ2-6; no reliable D call. V shed 7 bases and J shed 1 base, with 12 bases lying between them. This CDR3 comprises 15 residues. Germline lookup yields CDR1 SGHRS and CDR2 YFSETQ.

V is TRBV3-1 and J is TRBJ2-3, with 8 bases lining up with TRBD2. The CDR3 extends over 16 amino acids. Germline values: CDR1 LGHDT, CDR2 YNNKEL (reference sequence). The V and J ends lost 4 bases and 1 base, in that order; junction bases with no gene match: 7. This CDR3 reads CASSLRAGVGTDTQYF. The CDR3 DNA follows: TGTGCCAGCAGCCTCCGAGCGGGGGTGGGCACAGATACGCAGTATTTT.

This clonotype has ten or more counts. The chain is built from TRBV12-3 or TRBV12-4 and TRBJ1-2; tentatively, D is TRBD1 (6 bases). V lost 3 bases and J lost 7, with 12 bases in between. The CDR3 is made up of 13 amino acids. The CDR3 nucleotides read TGTGCCAGCAGTTTTGAGGAGGGGGGTGGCTACACCTTC. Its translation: CASSFEEGGGYTF.

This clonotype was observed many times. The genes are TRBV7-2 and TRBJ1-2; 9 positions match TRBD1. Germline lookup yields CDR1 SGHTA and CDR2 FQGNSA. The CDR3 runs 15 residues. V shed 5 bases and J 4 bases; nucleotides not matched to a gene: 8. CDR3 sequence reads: CASSTGGTGTYGYTF. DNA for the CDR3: TGTGCCAGCAGCACAGGGGGGACAGGGACCTATGGCTACACCTTC.

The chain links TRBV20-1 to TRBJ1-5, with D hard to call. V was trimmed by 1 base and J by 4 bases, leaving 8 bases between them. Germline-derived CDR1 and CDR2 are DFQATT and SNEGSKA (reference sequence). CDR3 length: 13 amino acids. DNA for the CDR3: TGCAGTGCTAGAGGTCAGGCAAATCAGCCCCAGCATTTT. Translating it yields CSARGQANQPQHF.

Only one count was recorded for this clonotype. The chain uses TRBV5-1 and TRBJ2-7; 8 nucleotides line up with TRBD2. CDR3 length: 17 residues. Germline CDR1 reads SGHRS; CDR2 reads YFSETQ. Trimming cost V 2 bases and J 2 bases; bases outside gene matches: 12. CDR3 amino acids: CASSLTGPPGGPYEQYF. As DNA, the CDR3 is TGCGCCAGCAGCTTAACTGGCCCGCCGGGAGGGCCCTACGAGCAGTACTTC.

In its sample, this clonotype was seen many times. The CDR3 reads CASSPGGGGRANYGYTF. CDR3 DNA sequence: TGTGCCAGCAGCCCCGGAGGGGGGGGGAGAGCTAACTATGGCTACACCTTC. The chain employs TRBV7-2 and TRBJ1-2, with D possibly matching TRBD1 (6 bases). V was trimmed by 5 bases and J by 0 bases, leaving 19 bases between them. This CDR3 is 17 amino acids long. Germline lookup yields CDR1 SGHTA and CDR2 FQGNSA.

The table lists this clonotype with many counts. CDR3 coding DNA: TGCGCCAGCAGCTTGGCGGAGGGGGCTGGCTACACCTTC. It specifies CASSLAEGAGYTF. The chain recombines TRBV5-1 with TRBJ1-2; 7 positions match TRBD1. CDR3 length: 13 amino acids. With 0 bases clipped from V and 7 bases from J, the junction kept 3 bases outside the gene matches. In germline, CDR1 is SGHRS, CDR2 YFSETQ.

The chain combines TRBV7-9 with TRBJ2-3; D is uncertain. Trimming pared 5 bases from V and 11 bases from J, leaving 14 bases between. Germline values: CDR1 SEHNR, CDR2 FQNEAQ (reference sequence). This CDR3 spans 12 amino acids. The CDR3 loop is CASSLDDNEQYF. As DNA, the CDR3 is TGTGCCAGCAGCCTGGATGACAATGAGCAGTATTTT.

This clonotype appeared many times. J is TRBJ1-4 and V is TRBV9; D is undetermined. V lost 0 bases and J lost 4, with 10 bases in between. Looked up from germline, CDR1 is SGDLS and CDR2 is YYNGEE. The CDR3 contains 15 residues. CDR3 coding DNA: TGTGCCAGCAGCGTAGATGGCAGAATTAATGAAAAACTGTTTTTT. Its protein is CASSVDGRINEKLFF. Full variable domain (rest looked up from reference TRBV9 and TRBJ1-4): DSGVTQTPKHLITATGQRVTLRCSPRSGDLSVYWYQQSLDQGLQFLIQYYNGEERAKGNILERFSAQQFPDLHSELNLSSLELGDSALYFCASSVDGRINEKLFFGSGTQLSVL.

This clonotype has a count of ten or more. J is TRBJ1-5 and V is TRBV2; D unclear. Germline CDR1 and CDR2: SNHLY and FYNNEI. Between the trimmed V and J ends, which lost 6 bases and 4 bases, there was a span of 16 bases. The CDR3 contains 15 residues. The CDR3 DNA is TGTGCCAGCAGGAAAGACACCGTTTTTAATCAGCCCCAGCATTTT. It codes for CASRKDTVFNQPQHF. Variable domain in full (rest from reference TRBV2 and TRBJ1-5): EPEVTQTPSHQVTQMGQEVILRCVPISNHLYFYWYRQILGQKVEFLVSFYNNEISEKSEIFDDQFSVERPDGSNFTLKIRSTKLEDSAMYFCASRKDTVFNQPQHFGDGTRLSIL.

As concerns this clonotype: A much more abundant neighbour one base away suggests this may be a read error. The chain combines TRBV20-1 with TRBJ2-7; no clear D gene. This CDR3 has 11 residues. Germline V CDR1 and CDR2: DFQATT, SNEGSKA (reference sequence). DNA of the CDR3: TGCAGTGCATTGACACCGTACGAGCAGTCCTTC. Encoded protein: CSALTPYEQSF.

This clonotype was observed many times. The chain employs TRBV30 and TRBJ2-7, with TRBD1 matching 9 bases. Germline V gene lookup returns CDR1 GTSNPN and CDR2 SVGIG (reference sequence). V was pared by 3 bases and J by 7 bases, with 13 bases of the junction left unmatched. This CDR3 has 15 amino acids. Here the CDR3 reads CAWRPSGQGAWEQYF. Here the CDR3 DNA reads TGTGCCTGGAGGCCCTCGGGACAGGGAGCGTGGGAGCAGTACTTC.

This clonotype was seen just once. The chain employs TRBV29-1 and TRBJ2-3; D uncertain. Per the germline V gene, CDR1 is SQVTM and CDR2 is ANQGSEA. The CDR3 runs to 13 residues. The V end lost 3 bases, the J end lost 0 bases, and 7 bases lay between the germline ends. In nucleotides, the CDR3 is TGCAGCGTTGATCAGACAAGCACAGATACGCAGTATTTT. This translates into CSVDQTSTDTQYF.

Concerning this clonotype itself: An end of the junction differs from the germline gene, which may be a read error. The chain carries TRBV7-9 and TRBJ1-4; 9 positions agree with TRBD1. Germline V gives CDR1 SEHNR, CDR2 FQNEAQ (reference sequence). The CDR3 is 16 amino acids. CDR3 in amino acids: CASSLGTGTGSEKLSF. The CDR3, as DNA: TGTGCCAGCAGCTTAGGGACCGGGACAGGGAGTGAAAAACTGTCTTTT.

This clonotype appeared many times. This CDR3 is CASSGSGRDYGYTF. For the CDR3, the DNA is TGCGCCAGCAGTGGGTCGGGACGCGACTATGGCTACACCTTC. V gene TRBV10-2 combines with J gene TRBJ1-2; a weak D match, TRBD1 (5 bases). Trimming pared 4 bases from V and 3 bases from J, leaving 12 bases between. CDR3 size: 14 residues. Germline V CDR1 and CDR2: WSHSY, SAAADI.

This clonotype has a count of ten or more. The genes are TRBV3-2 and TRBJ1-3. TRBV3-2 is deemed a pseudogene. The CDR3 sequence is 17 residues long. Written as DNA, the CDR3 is TGTGCCAGCAGCCAAAGGAAGAGCCGTCACTCTGGAAACACCATATATTTT. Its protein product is CASSQRKSRHSGNTIYF.

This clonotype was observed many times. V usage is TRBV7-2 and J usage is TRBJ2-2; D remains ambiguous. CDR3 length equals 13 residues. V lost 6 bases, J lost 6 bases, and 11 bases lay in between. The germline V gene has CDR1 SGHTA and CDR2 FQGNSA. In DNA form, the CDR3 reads TGTGCCAGCAGATCCGGGTCGTCCGGGGAGCTGTTTTTT. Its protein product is CASRSGSSGELFF. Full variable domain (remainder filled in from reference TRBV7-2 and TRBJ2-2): GAGVSQSPSNKVTEKGKDVELRCDPISGHTALYWYRQSLGQGLEFLIYFQGNSAPDKSGLPSDRFSAERTGGSVSTLTIQRTQQEDSAVYLCASRSGSSGELFFGEGSRLTVL.

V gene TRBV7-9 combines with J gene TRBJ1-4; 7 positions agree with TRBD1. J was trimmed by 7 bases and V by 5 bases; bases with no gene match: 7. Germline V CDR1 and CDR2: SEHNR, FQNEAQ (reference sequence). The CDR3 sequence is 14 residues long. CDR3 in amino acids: CASSPGDRAEKLFF. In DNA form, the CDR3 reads TGTGCCAGCAGCCCAGGCGACAGGGCTGAAAAACTGTTTTTT.

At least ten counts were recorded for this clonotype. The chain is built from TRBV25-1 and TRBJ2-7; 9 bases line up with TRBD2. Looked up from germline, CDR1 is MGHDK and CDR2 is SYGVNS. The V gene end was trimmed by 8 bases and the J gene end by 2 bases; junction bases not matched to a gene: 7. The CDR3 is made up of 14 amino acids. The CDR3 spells CASAPTSGPYEQYF. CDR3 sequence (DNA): TGTGCCAGCGCCCCGACTAGCGGACCCTACGAGCAGTACTTC.

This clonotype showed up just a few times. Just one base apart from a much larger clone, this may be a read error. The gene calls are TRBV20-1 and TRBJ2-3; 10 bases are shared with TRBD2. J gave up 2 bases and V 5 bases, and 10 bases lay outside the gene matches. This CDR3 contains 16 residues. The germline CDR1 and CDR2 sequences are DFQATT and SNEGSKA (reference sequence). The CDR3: CSAPSRGTSATDTQYF. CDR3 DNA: TGCAGTGCTCCTAGCCGTGGGACTAGCGCCACAGATACGCAGTATTTT.

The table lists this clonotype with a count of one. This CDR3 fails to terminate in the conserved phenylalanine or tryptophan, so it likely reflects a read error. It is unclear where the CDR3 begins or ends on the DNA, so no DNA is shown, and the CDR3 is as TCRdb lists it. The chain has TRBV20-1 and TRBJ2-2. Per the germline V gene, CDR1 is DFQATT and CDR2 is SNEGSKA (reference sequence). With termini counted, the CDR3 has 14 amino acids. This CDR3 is CSARRQSNTGEPFL.

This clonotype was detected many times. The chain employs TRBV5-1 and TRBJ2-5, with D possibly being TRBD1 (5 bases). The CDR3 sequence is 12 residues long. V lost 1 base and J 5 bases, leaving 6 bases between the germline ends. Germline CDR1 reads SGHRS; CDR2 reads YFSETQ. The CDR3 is CASSLYRETQYF. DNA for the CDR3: TGCGCCAGCAGCTTGTACAGGGAGACCCAGTACTTC.

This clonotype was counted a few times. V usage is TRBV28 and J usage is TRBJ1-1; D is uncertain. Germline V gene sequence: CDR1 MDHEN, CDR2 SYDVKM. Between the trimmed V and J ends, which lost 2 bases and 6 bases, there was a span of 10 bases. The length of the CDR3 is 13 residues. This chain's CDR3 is CASSLVKGAEAFF. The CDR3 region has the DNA TGTGCCAGCAGTTTAGTGAAGGGCGCTGAAGCTTTCTTT.

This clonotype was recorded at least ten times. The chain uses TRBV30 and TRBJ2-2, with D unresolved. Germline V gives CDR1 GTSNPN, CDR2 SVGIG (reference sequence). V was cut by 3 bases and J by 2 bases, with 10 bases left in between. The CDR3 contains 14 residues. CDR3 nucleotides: TGTGCCTGGAGGCCAGGAGTTAACACCGGGGAGCTGTTTTTT. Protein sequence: CAWRPGVNTGELFF.

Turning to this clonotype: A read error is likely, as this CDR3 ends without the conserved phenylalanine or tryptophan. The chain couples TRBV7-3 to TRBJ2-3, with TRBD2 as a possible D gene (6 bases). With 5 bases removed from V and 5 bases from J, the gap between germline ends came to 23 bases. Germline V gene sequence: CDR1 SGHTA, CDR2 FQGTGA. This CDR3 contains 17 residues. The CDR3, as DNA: TGTGCCAGCAGCATGAATGCGGGATCGACGGTGGTAGATACGCAGTATCTT. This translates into CASSMNAGSTVVDTQYL.

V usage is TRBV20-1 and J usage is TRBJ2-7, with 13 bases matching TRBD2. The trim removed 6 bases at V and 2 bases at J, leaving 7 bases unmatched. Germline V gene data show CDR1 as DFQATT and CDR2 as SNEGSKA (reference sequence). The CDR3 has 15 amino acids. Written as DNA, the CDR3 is TGCAGTGCGAGGACTAGCGGGGGACCCACCTACGAGCAGTACTTC. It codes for CSARTSGGPTYEQYF.